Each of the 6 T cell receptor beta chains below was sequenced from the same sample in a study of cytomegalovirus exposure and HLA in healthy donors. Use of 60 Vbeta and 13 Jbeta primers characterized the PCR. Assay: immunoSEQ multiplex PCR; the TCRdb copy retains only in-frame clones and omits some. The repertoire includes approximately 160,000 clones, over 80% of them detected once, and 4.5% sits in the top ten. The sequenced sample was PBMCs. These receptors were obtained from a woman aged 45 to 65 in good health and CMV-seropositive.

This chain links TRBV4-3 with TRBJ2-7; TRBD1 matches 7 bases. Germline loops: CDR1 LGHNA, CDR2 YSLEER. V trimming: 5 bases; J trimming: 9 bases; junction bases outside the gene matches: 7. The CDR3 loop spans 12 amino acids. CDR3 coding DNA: TGCGCCAGCAGCGCTAGGACAGGCGTGCAGTACTTC. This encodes CASSARTGVQYF.

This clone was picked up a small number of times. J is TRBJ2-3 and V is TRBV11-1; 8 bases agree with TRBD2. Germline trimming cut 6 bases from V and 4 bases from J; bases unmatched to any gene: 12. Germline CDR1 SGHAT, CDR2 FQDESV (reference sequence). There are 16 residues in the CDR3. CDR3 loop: CASSFKGSGSSDTQYF. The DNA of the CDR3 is TGTGCCAGCAGTTTTAAAGGGAGCGGGAGTTCAGATACGCAGTATTTT.

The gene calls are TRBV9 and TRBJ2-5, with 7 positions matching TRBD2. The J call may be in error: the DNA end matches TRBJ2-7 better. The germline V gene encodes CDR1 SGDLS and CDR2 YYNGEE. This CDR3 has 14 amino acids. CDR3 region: CASSVSGGSYEQYF. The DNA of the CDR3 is TGTGCCAGCAGCGTAAGCGGCGGGAGCTACGAGCAGTACTTC.

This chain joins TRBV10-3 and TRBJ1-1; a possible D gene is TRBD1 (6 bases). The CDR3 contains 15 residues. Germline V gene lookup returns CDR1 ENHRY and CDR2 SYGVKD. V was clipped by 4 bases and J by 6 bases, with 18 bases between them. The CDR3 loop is CAISVVRGTEAEAFF. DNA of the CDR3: TGTGCCATCAGTGTCGTTAGGGGGACCGAGGCTGAAGCTTTCTTT.

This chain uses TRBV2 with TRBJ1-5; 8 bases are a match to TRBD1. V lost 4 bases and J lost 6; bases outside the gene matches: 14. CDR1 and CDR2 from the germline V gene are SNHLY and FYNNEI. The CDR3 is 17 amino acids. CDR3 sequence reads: CASSGPGTGRGRQPQHF. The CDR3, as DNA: TGTGCCAGCAGTGGCCCCGGGACAGGTAGGGGACGTCAGCCCCAGCATTTT.

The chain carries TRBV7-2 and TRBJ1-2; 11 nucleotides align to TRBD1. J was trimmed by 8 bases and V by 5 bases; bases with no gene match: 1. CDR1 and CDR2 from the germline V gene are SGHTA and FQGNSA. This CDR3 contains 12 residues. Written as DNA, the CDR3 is TGTGCCAGCAGCGGACAGGGGGCAGGCTACACCTTC. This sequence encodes CASSGQGAGYTF. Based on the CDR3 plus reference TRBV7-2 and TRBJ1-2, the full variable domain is GAGVSQSPSNKVTEKGKDVELRCDPISGHTALYWYRQSLGQGLEFLIYFQGNSAPDKSGLPSDRFSAERTGGSVSTLTIQRTQQEDSAVYLCASSGQGAGYTFGSGTRLTVV.